Sequencing of this T cell receptor (beta chain) was carried out in a study of blood T cells in healthy people across ages. This CDR3 has 13 amino acids. The germline CDR1 and CDR2 sequences are SQVTM and ANQGSEA. Trimming cost V 2 bases and J 11 bases, with 18 bases left between them. PCR was performed a second time for roughly 6 to 12 cycles using a sample-barcoded 5' primer and a J-beta primer mix. MiXCR, applied by TCRdb to the 5' RACE reads, yields one record per CDR3 protein. The table shows 850,000 to 1,300,000 distinct CDR3 sequences, with 40% to 50% occurring only once. V gene TRBV29-1 combines with J gene TRBJ1-1; TRBD1 might be the D (5 bases). Sequences were obtained from blood. The TCR originated in a woman aged 55 to 70 in good health. Written as DNA, the CDR3 is TGCAGCGTTGAACCCCAGGGTAGGGGAGGGGCTTTCTTT. Encoded protein: CSVEPQGRGGAFF.